This T cell receptor beta chain was captured in a study of radiotherapy plus CTLA-4 blockade in lung cancer. In the study overall: Disease control was seen in 31% of patients, objective responses in roughly 17%.

CTLA-4 blockade with ipilimumab, together with focal radiation, was given to patients with chemo-refractory metastatic non-small-cell lung cancer. Study conclusions and caveats: TCR clones from tumors expanded in blood after radiotherapy plus ipilimumab. Together with interferon-beta, which increased in serum after radiation, early dynamic changes in blood T cell clones were reportedly the best predictors of response.

The CDR3 spans 17 residues. The junction had 6 bases not matched to a gene; V was cut back by 0 bases and J by 1 base. Germline V gene lookup returns CDR1 LGHNA and CDR2 YNFKEQ. TCRdb's table, derived via immunoSEQ multiplex PCR, lists solely in-frame clones and lacks some. The repertoire includes roughly 44,000 clones, roughly 84% of them detected once, and 6% to 8% sits in the top ten. Comment on this clone: Its antigen is undetermined.

This receptor was taken from a human donor with non-small cell lung cancer whose response to radiotherapy plus ipilimumab could not be evaluated. The material was peripheral blood, obtained from a patient treated with radiotherapy plus ipilimumab. This chain uses TRBV4-2 with TRBJ1-3; TRBD1 matches 7 bases. CDR3 nucleotides: TGTGCCAGCAGCCAAGAGGGTTCAGGGGGTTCTGGAAACACCATATATTTT. Residues: CASSQEGSGGSGNTIYF.